A single sample is the source of the 9 T cell receptor beta chains below, sequenced in a study of vaccination and CD4 T cells after COVID-19. As to treatment: roughly 10-day PBMC culture with coronavirus spike peptide pools or control peptides (ViraFEST assay). Sequencing of the DNA from cultured CD4+ T cells was carried out with the Oncomine TCR Beta short-read assay. TCRdb re-called the PCR reads with MiXCR, one entry per CDR3 protein. This table has thousands of distinct CDR3 sequences, roughly 57% appearing once. Their specific antigens are unknown. Source material: CD4+ T cells from blood, cultured in vitro. These receptors all stem from a human donor who had recovered from COVID-19.

The chain recombines TRBV10-1 with TRBJ2-1; tentatively, D is TRBD2 (5 bases). V was shortened by 4 bases and J by 4 bases, with 11 bases between the two germline ends. From germline, CDR1 is WNHNN and CDR2 SYGVQD (reference sequence). The CDR3 has 14 amino acids. In DNA, the CDR3 is TGCGCCAGCAGTGCCGGGATTACGTACAATGAGCAGTTCTTC. It codes for CASSAGITYNEQFF.

The CDR3 region is CASSYRDREGETQYF. CDR3 DNA: TGTGCCAGCAGCTACCGGGACAGGGAAGGCGAGACCCAGTACTTC. This rearrangement joins TRBV11-2 to TRBJ2-5; 9 bases align to TRBD1. The CDR3 has 15 amino acids. After removal of 4 bases from V and 5 bases from J, the junction contained 8 bases not matched to a gene. Germline-derived CDR1 and CDR2 are SGHAT and FQNNGV.

The chain recombines TRBV20-1 with TRBJ2-1, with 8 nucleotides matching TRBD2. The CDR3 extends over 14 amino acids. Germline lookup yields CDR1 DFQATT and CDR2 SNEGSKA (reference sequence). V was pared by 3 bases and J by 7 bases, with 8 bases of the junction left unmatched. CDR3 in amino acids: CSASGRAPRNEQFF. CDR3 bases: TGCAGTGCTAGCGGGAGGGCCCCGAGGAATGAGCAGTTCTTC.

The chain combines TRBV6-1 with TRBJ2-3; TRBD2 aligns across 14 bases. Germline lookup yields CDR1 MNHNS and CDR2 SASEGT. The CDR3 covers 18 residues. The V segment lost 7 bases and the J segment 4 bases; nucleotides outside the gene matches: 13. CDR3 DNA sequence: TGTGCCAGCACCCAGATGGGTGGACTAGCGGGAGGATCAGATACGCAGTATTTT. Its protein product is CASTQMGGLAGGSDTQYF.

The chain recombines TRBV9 with TRBJ2-1; TRBD2 aligns across 9 bases. CDR3 size: 15 residues. Germline V gene sequence: CDR1 SGDLS, CDR2 YYNGEE. V shed 5 bases, J shed 3 bases, and the junction held 6 bases outside the gene matches. DNA for the CDR3: TGTGCCAGCAGTCCCGGGACTAGCAGCTACAATGAGCAGTTCTTC. This translates into CASSPGTSSYNEQFF.

This chain joins TRBV28 and TRBJ1-4; a weak D match, TRBD1 (6 bases). The V gene lost 6 bases and the J gene lost 5 bases, with 19 bases spanning the gap. This CDR3 comprises 16 residues. The V gene's germline CDR1 is MDHEN and CDR2 SYDVKM. The CDR3, as DNA: TGTGCCAGCAGACCCACAGGGAAGCTATCCAATGAAAAACTGTTTTTT. It specifies CASRPTGKLSNEKLFF. Variable domain in full (rest from reference TRBV28 and TRBJ1-4): DVKVTQSSRYLVKRTGEKVFLECVQDMDHENMFWYRQDPGLGLRLIYFSYDVKMKEKGDIPEGYSVSREKKERFSLILESASTNQTSMYLCASRPTGKLSNEKLFFGSGTQLSVL.

This clonotype was seen a handful of times. The chain combines TRBV2 with TRBJ2-1; D unresolved. CDR1 SNHLY and CDR2 FYNNEI come from the germline V gene. V dropped 8 bases and J dropped 0 bases, with 14 bases sitting between them. The CDR3 totals 15 residues. In DNA form, the CDR3 reads TGTGCCAGCTGTTTCCAGCCCGACTCCTACAATGAGCAGTTCTTC. This gives the protein CASCFQPDSYNEQFF.

The chain links TRBV2 to TRBJ1-6; D uncertain. Germline CDR1 and CDR2: SNHLY and FYNNEI. Trimming took off 8 bases at V and 9 bases at J, with 14 bases between the two ends. The CDR3 has 13 amino acids. CDR3 coding DNA: TGTGCCAGCTCAATTGATGATGGTTCACCCCTCCACTTT. Its protein product is CASSIDDGSPLHF.

The chain has TRBV24-1 and TRBJ2-2; 7 nucleotides line up with TRBD2. CDR3 length: 17 amino acids. Looked up from germline, CDR1 is KGHDR and CDR2 is SFDVKD. V dropped 6 bases and J dropped 3; count of bases not matched to a gene: 12. CDR3 protein: CATSQRGALVDTGELFF. The CDR3 DNA reads TGTGCCACCAGTCAGCGGGGAGCCCTCGTGGACACCGGGGAGCTGTTTTTT.